The 30 T cell receptor beta chains reported below all come from one sample, sequenced in a study of human T cells and chemical hapten exposure. Specified time point: pre-sensitization, week 0. Treatment reported: therapeutic diphenylcyclopropenone sensitization with weekly scalp DPC. TCRdb re-called the RACE reads through MiXCR, storing one row per CDR3 protein. The data contain about 92,000 distinct CDR3 sequences, approximately 9.9% of them seen just once; the ten biggest clones take up around 3.6%. Sample: whole blood, taken in connection with sensitization to the hapten diphenylcyclopropenone (DPC). The receptor set was obtained from a woman aged 40 to 50 with alopecia areata. Some clones in this sample may be carry-over from other donors' samples.

This clonotype occurred a few times. The chain combines TRBV2 with TRBJ2-2, with D possibly being TRBD1 (6 bases). Trimming took 7 bases from V and 4 from J, leaving 19 bases between them. CDR3 length: 16 amino acids. Germline V gives CDR1 SNHLY, CDR2 FYNNEI. CDR3 DNA: TGTGCCAGCACCCGAGCGAGGGGGACCTCCACCGGGGAGCTGTTTTTT. Amino acids: CASTRARGTSTGELFF.

CDR3: CASSQEGLASETQYF. The CDR3 DNA sequence: TGCGCCAGCAGCCAAGAGGGACTAGCGTCAGAGACCCAGTACTTC. V and J are TRBV4-1 and TRBJ2-5, with 10 bases fitting TRBD2. This CDR3 has 15 residues. The germline CDR1 and CDR2 sequences are MGHRA and YSYEKL. Losses at the gene ends were 0 bases for V and 4 bases for J; bases not matched to a gene: 2.

This clonotype was observed a handful of times. CDR3 sequence reads: CASSWGLAGHHSTDTQYF. The CDR3 DNA follows: TGTGCCAGCAGCTGGGGACTAGCGGGGCACCACAGCACAGATACGCAGTATTTT. The V gene is TRBV5-5, the J gene TRBJ2-3; 13 bases fit TRBD2. From germline, CDR1 is SGHKS and CDR2 YYEKEE (reference sequence). Unmatched junction bases numbered 7, after V lost 3 bases and J lost 0 bases. The CDR3 loop spans 18 amino acids.

This clonotype was seen once. A much larger clone lies one base from this, so it may be a read error. The genes are TRBV7-3 and TRBJ2-2; D may be TRBD1 or TRBD2 (5 bases each). This CDR3 is built from 15 residues. Germline CDR1 and CDR2: SGHTA and FQGTGA. CDR3 loop: CASNRDGSNTGALFF. The CDR3 DNA follows: TGTGCCAGCAACCGGGACGGATCGAACACCGGGGCGCTGTTTTTT. Full variable domain (outside the CDR3, taken from reference TRBV7-3 and TRBJ2-2): GAGVSQTPSNKVTEKGKYVELRCDPISGHTALYWYRQSLGQGPEFLIYFQGTGAADDSGLPNDRFFAVRPEGSVSTLKIQRTERGDSAVYLCASNRDGSNTGALFFGEGSRLTVL.

This clonotype was picked up many times. The chain joins TRBV7-3 to TRBJ2-2, with TRBD1 matching 7 bases. The CDR3 length is 17 residues. CDR1 is SGHTA and CDR2 is FQGTGA in the germline V gene. Trimming took 6 bases from V and 4 from J; bases not matched to a gene: 14. The CDR3 is CASSLVPAQGVTGELFF. The CDR3 DNA is TGTGCCAGCAGTCTGGTACCGGCCCAGGGGGTCACCGGGGAGCTGTTTTTT.

The J gene is TRBJ2-3, the V gene TRBV7-6; no definite D call. The V gene's germline CDR1 is SGHVS and CDR2 FNYEAQ. This CDR3 has 15 residues. Trimming shortened V by 3 bases and J by 0 bases, and 10 bases separated the two germline ends. The CDR3 region has the DNA TGTGCCAGCAGCTTCTTGGGTGCTAGCACAGATACGCAGTATTTT. Protein sequence: CASSFLGASTDTQYF.

This clonotype was recorded a few times. The rearrangement joins TRBV11-2 to TRBJ2-6; D unclear. The germline gives CDR1 SGHAT, CDR2 FQNNGV. V was cut by 5 bases and J by 4 bases, with 9 bases left in between. The CDR3 totals 14 residues. This CDR3 is CASSLTPGANVLTF. CDR3 bases: TGTGCCAGCAGCCTAACGCCGGGGGCCAACGTCCTGACTTTC.

This clonotype was detected many times. CDR3 nucleotides: TGTGCCATCAGTGGTGGGGGCAATGAGCAGTTCTTC. Protein: CAISGGGNEQFF. The V call is TRBV10-3, the J call TRBJ2-1; D might be TRBD1 or TRBD2, each matching 5 bases. Germline lookup yields CDR1 ENHRY and CDR2 SYGVKD. The CDR3 runs 12 residues. V was cut by 4 bases and J by 6 bases, with 7 bases left in between.

In its sample, this clonotype was seen a few times. The chain employs TRBV14 and TRBJ1-1; D possibly corresponds to TRBD1 (6 bases). Trimming removed 6 bases at V and 1 base at J, with 18 bases between. CDR3 length: 16 residues. Germline lookup yields CDR1 SGHDN and CDR2 FVKESK. CDR3 sequence: CASRQQGRGPNTEAFF. CDR3 bases: TGTGCCAGCAGACAACAGGGAAGAGGGCCGAACACTGAAGCTTTCTTT.

This clonotype was counted only a few times. This CDR3 is CASSSGLAGRGNIQYF. In DNA, the CDR3 is TGTGCCAGCAGTTCGGGACTAGCGGGGCGGGGAAACATTCAGTACTTC. The rearrangement links TRBV6-5 to TRBJ2-4; 13 positions match TRBD2. This CDR3 contains 16 residues. After removal of 4 bases from V and 6 bases from J, the junction contained 6 bases not matched to a gene. Per the germline V gene, CDR1 is MNHEY and CDR2 is SVGAGI.

This chain connects TRBV5-1 to TRBJ1-2, with D unresolved. Germline CDR1 and CDR2: SGHRS and YFSETQ. This CDR3 comprises 12 residues. Trimming shortened V by 2 bases and J by 6 bases, and 8 bases separated the two germline ends. The CDR3 DNA reads TGCGCCAGCAGCTTCGCTGGGGATGGCTACACCTTC. The encoded protein is CASSFAGDGYTF.

This clonotype has more than one count but fewer than ten. The chain joins TRBV20-1 to TRBJ2-5; 11 nucleotides align to TRBD2. Germline V gives CDR1 DFQATT, CDR2 SNEGSKA (reference sequence). Trimming removed 0 bases from V and 7 bases from J; junction bases left unmatched: 7. The CDR3 extends over 15 amino acids. CDR3 bases: TGCAGTGCTAGAGATCCAACTAGCGGGGGAGGGACCCAGTACTTC. The encoded protein is CSARDPTSGGGTQYF.

This clonotype was picked up many times. The gene calls are TRBV6-2 or TRBV6-3 and TRBJ2-4, with a tentative D call TRBD1 (6 bases). Trimming left V 5 bases short and J 9 bases short, with 11 bases between. The CDR3 spans 12 residues. Looked up from germline, CDR1 is MNHEY and CDR2 is SVGEGT. CDR3 sequence: CASSTGYGIQYF. CDR3 nucleotides: TGTGCCAGCAGTACAGGGTACGGCATTCAGTACTTC.

The chain links TRBV27 to TRBJ2-1; D is unresolved. In germline, CDR1 is MNHEY, CDR2 SMNVEV (reference sequence). This CDR3 spans 14 amino acids. Trimming left V 5 bases short and J 7 bases short, with 15 bases between. In DNA form, the CDR3 reads TGTGCCAGCAGTAGGCAGATTATGTTTAATGAGCAGTTCTTC. Amino acid sequence: CASSRQIMFNEQFF.

The gene calls are TRBV5-1 and TRBJ2-5; 7 bases align to TRBD1. CDR1 and CDR2 (germline): SGHRS, YFSETQ. The CDR3 length is 14 residues. The V and J ends lost 2 bases and 5 bases, in that order; junction bases with no gene match: 6. This CDR3 is CASSLTTGFETQYF. CDR3 bases: TGCGCCAGCAGCTTAACGACAGGGTTTGAGACCCAGTACTTC.

This clonotype showed up many times. One junction end does not reproduce the germline sequence, and a read error may be involved. The chain combines TRBV19 with TRBJ1-1; D is uncertain. In germline, CDR1 is LNHDA, CDR2 SQIVND (reference sequence). The CDR3 has 14 residues. The DNA of the CDR3 is TGTGCCAGTAGTCACCCAACTGGGAGCACTGAAGCTTCCTTT. Translated, it gives CASSHPTGSTEASF.

This clonotype has just a few counts. This rearrangement joins TRBV3-1 to TRBJ2-1; tentatively, D is TRBD2 (5 bases). Germline V gene data show CDR1 as LGHDT and CDR2 as YNNKEL (reference sequence). V lost 4 bases to trimming and J lost 7 bases, with 20 bases between them. This CDR3 comprises 16 residues. CDR3 nucleotide sequence: TGTGCCAGCAGCCGTACGCTCGGAGGCTCCGGAAATGAGCAGTTCTTC. This encodes CASSRTLGGSGNEQFF.

This clonotype was detected only once. At one end, the junction sequence differs from germline, possibly due to a read error. The gene calls are TRBV7-6 and TRBJ1-1, with 7 bases that match TRBD1. The germline gives CDR1 SGHVS, CDR2 FNYEAQ. This CDR3 is 13 amino acids long. CDR3 nucleotide sequence: TGTGCCAGCAGCACTCAGGGGGACACGGAAGCTTTCTTT. This encodes CASSTQGDTEAFF.

As concerns this clonotype: This could be a read error, since a much larger clone is one nucleotide away. This chain uses TRBV30 with TRBJ1-5; D perhaps matches TRBD1 (5 bases). Germline CDR1 reads GTSNPN; CDR2 reads SVGIG (reference sequence). Trimming cost V 8 bases and J 6 bases, with 14 bases left between them. The CDR3 extends over 12 amino acids. CDR3 nucleotides: TGTGCCCGGGATACAGGAACTCAGCCCCAGCATTTT. Translation: CARDTGTQPQHF.

J is TRBJ1-6 and V is TRBV20-1; D gene ambiguous. Germline CDR1 and CDR2: DFQATT and SNEGSKA (reference sequence). The CDR3 sequence is 15 residues long. Trimming took 6 bases from V and 4 from J, leaving 16 bases between them. CDR3 region: CSALPAGRYNSPLHF. The DNA of the CDR3 is TGCAGTGCCTTACCCGCGGGGAGGTATAATTCACCCCTCCACTTT.

This clonotype has a count of ten or more. The chain is built from TRBV3-1 and TRBJ2-2; TRBD1 matches 9 bases. The germline V gene has CDR1 LGHDT and CDR2 YNNKEL (reference sequence). The CDR3 length is 14 residues. The junction had 6 bases not matched to a gene; V was cut back by 7 bases and J by 6 bases. CDR3 region: CASTGQGFPGELFF. The CDR3 DNA reads TGTGCCAGCACCGGACAGGGGTTTCCCGGGGAGCTGTTTTTT.

The rearrangement uses TRBV5-4 and TRBJ2-7, with 8 bases aligning to TRBD1. Looked up from germline, CDR1 is SGHNT and CDR2 is YYREEE (reference sequence). This CDR3 has 15 amino acids. The V gene end was trimmed by 4 bases and the J gene end by 2 bases; junction bases not matched to a gene: 8. The CDR3 protein is CASSRTGLGAYEQYF. The CDR3 coding sequence is TGTGCCAGCAGCAGGACAGGGCTGGGAGCCTACGAGCAGTACTTC.

This clonotype was detected many times. V and J are TRBV5-5 and TRBJ2-3; D unclear. CDR3 length: 15 amino acids. The germline gives CDR1 SGHKS, CDR2 YYEKEE (reference sequence). V dropped 0 bases and J dropped 0 bases, with 8 bases sitting between them. In nucleotides, the CDR3 is TGTGCCAGCAGCTTGGGACCTGTTAGCACAGATACGCAGTATTTT. This sequence encodes CASSLGPVSTDTQYF.

This clonotype has just a few counts. J is TRBJ1-2 and V is TRBV27; 8 bases match TRBD1. CDR1 MNHEY and CDR2 SMNVEV come from the germline V gene (reference sequence). The CDR3 length is 14 residues. The V gene end was trimmed by 5 bases and the J gene end by 7 bases; junction bases not matched to a gene: 9. The CDR3 DNA follows: TGTGCCAGCAGTGCCTGGACAGGGAAGGGTGGCTACACCTTC. Translated: CASSAWTGKGGYTF.

V and J are TRBV30 and TRBJ2-3, with 7 positions matching TRBD2. The CDR3 has 14 amino acids. V shed 0 bases, J shed 3 bases, and the junction held 3 bases outside the gene matches. Germline CDR1 and CDR2: GTSNPN and SVGIG (reference sequence). The CDR3 sequence is CAWSVNGGTDTQYF. The CDR3 DNA reads TGTGCCTGGAGTGTAAACGGGGGGACAGATACGCAGTATTTT.

The chain carries TRBV7-2 and TRBJ1-5; maybe TRBD1 (6 bases). The CDR3 is 15 amino acids. CDR1 SGHTA and CDR2 FQGNSA come from the germline V gene. V lost 1 base and J lost 6, with 13 bases in between. The CDR3 DNA reads as TGTGCCAGCAGCTTAGATACAGGGAAAGGTCAGCCCCAGCATTTT. As protein: CASSLDTGKGQPQHF. Full variable domain (remainder filled in from reference TRBV7-2 and TRBJ1-5): GAGVSQSPSNKVTEKGKDVELRCDPISGHTALYWYRQSLGQGLEFLIYFQGNSAPDKSGLPSDRFSAERTGGSVSTLTIQRTQQEDSAVYLCASSLDTGKGQPQHFGDGTRLSIL.

Here the CDR3 DNA reads TGTGCCAGCTCACCGGACAGGGCCGCGCAGCCCCAGCATTTT. Its translation is CASSPDRAAQPQHF. The chain carries TRBV18 and TRBJ1-5, with 8 bases aligning to TRBD1. The length of the CDR3 is 14 residues. J gave up 7 bases and V 3 bases, and 5 bases lay outside the gene matches. The germline V gene encodes CDR1 KGHSH and CDR2 LQKENI.

At least ten counts were recorded for this clonotype. The V gene is TRBV6-5, the J gene TRBJ2-7; 9 bases align to TRBD2. The length of the CDR3 is 17 residues. The germline gives CDR1 MNHEY, CDR2 SVGAGI. The ends lost 6 bases at V and 2 bases at J; junction bases unmatched: 14. CDR3 DNA: TGTGCCAGCAGCCGATACATGACTAGCGGACGCCCCTACGAGCAGTACTTC. It yields the protein CASSRYMTSGRPYEQYF.

In this sample, this clonotype turned up many times. This rearrangement joins TRBV10-3 to TRBJ2-3; 14 bases agree with TRBD2. The V segment lost 5 bases and the J segment 4 bases; nucleotides outside the gene matches: 2. CDR1 and CDR2 (germline): ENHRY, SYGVKD. This CDR3 region has 15 residues. CDR3 DNA sequence: TGTGCCATCAGTTCGACTAGCGGGGGGGCAGATACGCAGTATTTT. Translating gives CAISSTSGGADTQYF.

This clonotype came up a few times. The rearrangement joins TRBV9 to TRBJ1-1, with D possibly matching TRBD1 (6 bases). This CDR3 comprises 15 residues. Looked up from germline, CDR1 is SGDLS and CDR2 is YYNGEE. V was shortened by 0 bases and J by 1 base, with 10 bases between the two germline ends. The DNA of the CDR3 is TGTGCCAGCAGCGTAGACGGCAGGGGGAACACTGAAGCTTTCTTT. Translation: CASSVDGRGNTEAFF. The entire variable domain, with the rest obtained from reference TRBV9 and TRBJ1-1, is as follows: DSGVTQTPKHLITATGQRVTLRCSPRSGDLSVYWYQQSLDQGLQFLIQYYNGEERAKGNILERFSAQQFPDLHSELNLSSLELGDSALYFCASSVDGRGNTEAFFGQGTRLTVV.